These 5 T cell receptor beta chains were sequenced from one sample in a study of shared clonotypes between healthy human individuals (dated by TCRdb to 2020 to 2021). Library preparation used the immunoSEQ multiplex PCR assay. Imported from immuneACCESS, the table was reduced by TCRdb to in-frame sequences with V and J called. These copies leave out some clones; in studies compared against another copy, an unresolved V gene accounts for under half, and the cause of the remainder is not known. Present in this sample are over 2 million clones, approximately 90% of which were seen just once. 0.37% of the sample lies in the top ten. What was sequenced was naive CD4+ T cells from PBMCs. The cell subset or site label, read with the paper, signifies: CD45RA+ positively selected. The receptors originated from a man between 18 and 35 years old in good health. Some clones in this sample may be carry-over from other donors' samples.

The V gene is TRBV14, the J gene TRBJ1-4; D might be TRBD1 (5 bases). The germline V gene has CDR1 SGHDN and CDR2 FVKESK. The CDR3 has 17 residues. Between the trimmed V and J ends, which lost 2 bases and 6 bases, there was a span of 19 bases. The CDR3 loop is CASSQSGVEGLYEKLFF. The CDR3 nucleotides are TGTGCCAGCAGCCAAAGCGGGGTCGAGGGGCTCTATGAAAAACTGTTTTTT.

This clone was picked up one time. V and J are TRBV19 and TRBJ2-2, with D possibly matching TRBD2 (5 bases). Trimming cost V 7 bases and J 1 base, with 13 bases left between them. This CDR3 has 15 amino acids. The germline V gene has CDR1 LNHDA and CDR2 SQIVND (reference sequence). CDR3 sequence: CASTPRAGNTGELFF. CDR3 DNA sequence: TGTGCCAGTACTCCCCGCGCGGGGAACACCGGGGAGCTGTTTTTT.

The chain carries TRBV2 and TRBJ1-2, with D uncertain. Trimming cost V 11 bases and J 5 bases, with 18 bases left between them. CDR1 is SNHLY and CDR2 is FYNNEI in the germline V gene. There are 13 residues in the CDR3. As DNA, the CDR3 is TGTGCCCTAATCGTACTTGAAGGGTATGGCTACACCTTC. The encoded protein is CALIVLEGYGYTF.

J is TRBJ2-1 and V is TRBV7-3; tentative D call: TRBD2 (6 bases). The V end lost 2 bases, the J end lost 7 bases, and 9 bases lay between the germline ends. Germline CDR1 SGHTA, CDR2 FQGTGA. The CDR3 contains 13 residues. This CDR3 is CASSLGLINEQFF. DNA of the CDR3: TGTGCCAGCAGCTTAGGACTAATAAATGAGCAGTTCTTC. The full variable domain, in which reference TRBV7-3 and TRBJ2-1 provide the parts outside the CDR3, is GAGVSQTPSNKVTEKGKYVELRCDPISGHTALYWYRQSLGQGPEFLIYFQGTGAADDSGLPNDRFFAVRPEGSVSTLKIQRTERGDSAVYLCASSLGLINEQFFGPGTRLTVL.

The genes are TRBV6-1 and TRBJ1-1, with 7 nucleotides matching TRBD1. The CDR3 covers 15 residues. The V segment lost 3 bases and the J segment 7 bases; nucleotides outside the gene matches: 11. Looked up from germline, CDR1 is MNHNS and CDR2 is SASEGT. CDR3 amino acids: CASSESGQGEREAFF. The CDR3 DNA sequence: TGTGCCAGCAGTGAGAGTGGGCAGGGGGAACGTGAAGCTTTCTTT.